These T cell receptor beta chains were read from a single sample in a study of response to subunit inactivated influenza vaccine. TCRdb re-called the RT-PCR reads with MiXCR, one entry per CDR3 protein. The sample gives over 450,000 distinct CDR3 sequences, 13% of which show up once; approximately 14% is in the top ten. The sample consisted of PBMCs from blood, taken roughly 47 days after vaccination. All receptors derive from a man between 50 and 59 years old who received an inactivated influenza vaccine. The CDR3 runs from the conserved cysteine through the conserved F or W. The order of the fields is V gene, clone size, J gene, CDR3 protein. The size of a clone is reported for some rows only, either as once, few or many, or as a class for expanded clones.

V: TRBV20-1; size: few; J: TRBJ1-1; CDR3: CSARRRVRTEAFF
V: TRBV12-3/TRBV12-4; size: -; J: TRBJ2-7; CDR3: CASSFGGATNEQYF
V: TRBV20-1; size: -; J: TRBJ1-1; CDR3: CSAGRNTEAFF
V: TRBV7-2; size: few; J: TRBJ2-3; CDR3: CASSLFVRGGITDTQYF
V: TRBV28; size: few; J: TRBJ2-1; CDR3: CASSLPGREQFF
V: TRBV5-6; size: few; J: TRBJ2-2; CDR3: CASSLTIHTGELFF
V: TRBV7-2; size: few; J: TRBJ2-7; CDR3: CASGWIGQGYEQYF
V: TRBV18; size: -; J: TRBJ2-1; CDR3: CASSPPNRGMGYNEQFF
V: TRBV20-1; size: -; J: TRBJ1-2; CDR3: CSARDGVRTANYGYTF
V: TRBV6-2/TRBV6-3; size: -; J: TRBJ2-4; CDR3: CASSPFVFPKNIQYF
V: TRBV7-9; size: few; J: TRBJ1-1; CDR3: CASSDSGTGNTEAFF
V: TRBV7-2; size: few; J: TRBJ1-2; CDR3: CASSAGRDYGYTF
V: TRBV6-2/TRBV6-3; size: -; J: TRBJ2-7; CDR3: CASSFPIAGETYEQYF
V: TRBV28; size: few; J: TRBJ2-7; CDR3: CASRHPRDRGDEQYF
V: TRBV5-1; size: few; J: TRBJ2-1; CDR3: CASSLGRTSSYNEQFF
V: TRBV28; size: few; J: TRBJ2-5; CDR3: CASSSGQDLRTQYF
V: TRBV5-1; size: many; J: TRBJ1-4; CDR3: CASSLAGQTNEKLFF
V: TRBV20-1; size: many; J: TRBJ2-5; CDR3: CSARRTSQETQYF
V: TRBV12-3/TRBV12-4; size: few; J: TRBJ2-7; CDR3: CASSLAEASRTYEQYF
V: TRBV3-1; size: few; J: TRBJ2-5; CDR3: CASSPGLKGTQYF
V: TRBV29-1; size: -; J: TRBJ1-1; CDR3: CSVVAGGEFVTEAFF
V: TRBV2; size: many; J: TRBJ2-5; CDR3: CASSSIQETQYF
V: TRBV18; size: -; J: TRBJ2-5; CDR3: CASSPPGGPWQETQYF
V: TRBV4-2; size: few; J: TRBJ2-5; CDR3: CASSQGVASGRTQETQYF
V: TRBV6-5; size: many; J: TRBJ2-7; CDR3: CASSLIDRDRGPYEQYF
V: TRBV20-1; size: few; J: TRBJ2-2; CDR3: CSASRTGGPGELFF
V: TRBV28; size: -; J: TRBJ1-1; CDR3: CASSPTGFPNTEAFF
V: TRBV12-3/TRBV12-4; size: many; J: TRBJ2-1; CDR3: CASTRTSDLYNEQFF
V: TRBV21-1; size: -; J: TRBJ1-1; CDR3: CASSMEDRRPMNTEAFF
V: TRBV12-3/TRBV12-4; size: -; J: TRBJ1-2; CDR3: CASSQRTGGLFPYTF
V: TRBV12-3/TRBV12-4; size: -; J: TRBJ2-2; CDR3: CASSPRRGRGGELFF
V: TRBV5-5; size: few; J: TRBJ1-4; CDR3: CASSLGSRSTNEKLFF
V: TRBV6-2/TRBV6-3; size: few; J: TRBJ2-7; CDR3: CASSYPGLAGLEQYF
V: TRBV5-1; size: few; J: TRBJ2-7; CDR3: CASSLDWDRAEQYF
V: TRBV12-3/TRBV12-4; size: few; J: TRBJ2-1; CDR3: CASSRLSSRLAGNEQFF
V: TRBV14; size: -; J: TRBJ1-2; CDR3: CASSQEFRGYGYTF
V: TRBV5-6; size: -; J: TRBJ2-7; CDR3: CASSRPPGTGPSYEQYF
V: TRBV29-1; size: many; J: TRBJ2-7; CDR3: CSVLEATGGRYEQYF
V: TRBV6-5; size: -; J: TRBJ1-2; CDR3: CASSLLFDSAHGYTF
V: TRBV5-1; size: -; J: TRBJ2-5; CDR3: CASSLPPQETQYF
V: TRBV10-3; size: -; J: TRBJ1-1; CDR3: CAIRGDRGPTEAFF
V: TRBV6-2/TRBV6-3; size: few; J: TRBJ2-6; CDR3: CASSPSGLARISGANVLTF
V: TRBV7-9; size: -; J: TRBJ2-5; CDR3: CASSFPRGETQYF
V: TRBV6-2/TRBV6-3; size: many; J: TRBJ1-6; CDR3: CASRDIYNSPLHF
V: TRBV11-2; size: few; J: TRBJ2-7; CDR3: CASSRAGQGVYEQYF
V: TRBV2; size: -; J: TRBJ1-1; CDR3: CASSLGLGVTEAFF
V: TRBV7-6; size: few; J: TRBJ2-5; CDR3: CASSLGGDRGLVTQYF
V: TRBV5-1; size: -; J: TRBJ2-5; CDR3: CASSLGGQGWETQYF
V: TRBV6-1; size: many; J: TRBJ2-1; CDR3: CASSTGQGRLNEQFF
V: TRBV5-5; size: -; J: TRBJ2-1; CDR3: CASRNTRGQGARHNEQFF
V: TRBV5-5; size: -; J: TRBJ2-3; CDR3: CASSYTRADTQYF